This entry lists 12 T cell receptor beta chains sequenced from one sample in a study of CD8+ T cells in alopecia areata. Treatment specified: oral pan-JAK inhibitor, 5-10 mg twice daily. Once RNA had been extracted, it was reverse transcribed into cDNA to act as the sequencing template. Profiled with immunoSEQ multiplex PCR; TCRdb holds only in-frame clones, not every one. Of 200,000 to 250,000 clones listed, more than 45% are singletons. Specimen: CD4+ T cells sorted from blood, collected at week 4, from a patient treated with tofacitinib. All receptors derive from a human donor with alopecia areata.

The CDR3 DNA is TGCAGCGTTACAGGGAGAACAGGGAACACTGAAGCTTTCTTT. This sequence encodes CSVTGRTGNTEAFF. This rearrangement joins TRBV29-1 to TRBJ1-1, with D perhaps matching TRBD1 (6 bases). Trimming stripped 5 bases from V and 1 base from J, with 14 bases between. CDR1 is SQVTM and CDR2 is ANQGSEA in the germline V gene. The CDR3 contains 14 residues.

This chain uses TRBV30 with TRBJ1-4, with 7 bases identical to TRBD1. Per germline, CDR1 GTSNPN and CDR2 SVGIG (reference sequence). Trimming removed 0 bases from V and 8 bases from J; junction bases left unmatched: 9. This CDR3 region has 15 residues. This CDR3 is CAWSVYRGSGEKLFF. The CDR3 nucleotides are TGTGCCTGGAGTGTCTACAGGGGCTCAGGGGAAAAACTGTTTTTT.

This clone turned up a few times. The chain uses TRBV10-3 and TRBJ1-5, with 7 bases identical to TRBD1. Germline V lookup: CDR1 ENHRY, CDR2 SYGVKD. The length of the CDR3 is 18 residues. V lost 6 bases to trimming and J lost 0 bases; unmatched junction nucleotides: 14. Here the CDR3 DNA reads TGTGCCATCAGCGCCGCAGGGGGGAACAGTAATAGCAATCAGCCCCAGCATTTT. Encoded protein: CAISAAGGNSNSNQPQHF.

The genes are TRBV29-1 and TRBJ1-2; D gene uncertain. From germline, CDR1 is SQVTM and CDR2 ANQGSEA. The CDR3 extends over 14 amino acids. V was clipped by 2 bases and J by 2 bases, with 12 bases between them. CDR3 sequence: CSVEHITPNYGYTF. CDR3 DNA sequence: TGCAGCGTTGAACACATTACACCGAACTATGGCTACACCTTC.

This clone was seen a handful of times. V gene TRBV4-3 combines with J gene TRBJ2-2; D uncertain. This CDR3 has 14 amino acids. With 3 bases removed from V and 4 bases from J, the gap between germline ends came to 9 bases. CDR1 LGHNA and CDR2 YSLEER come from the germline V gene. CDR3 sequence (DNA): TGCGCCAGCAGCCAGCGACTTCTCACCGGGGAGCTGTTTTTT. This sequence encodes CASSQRLLTGELFF.

The sample holds a few counts of this clone. This chain uses TRBV7-2 with TRBJ1-2; 9 bases match TRBD1. J was trimmed by 7 bases and V by 5 bases; bases with no gene match: 11. Germline V gives CDR1 SGHTA, CDR2 FQGNSA. This CDR3 has 15 residues. In DNA form, the CDR3 reads TGTGCCAGCAGCCCGCCGGGACAGGGTTTCGGTGGCTACACCTTC. Protein: CASSPPGQGFGGYTF.

The chain links TRBV5-1 to TRBJ1-2; possibly TRBD1 for D (5 bases). Germline CDR1 is SGHRS and CDR2 is YFSETQ. The germline V and J ends were trimmed by 0 bases and 8 bases, with 8 bases remaining between them. CDR3 length: 12 amino acids. CDR3 DNA: TGCGCCAGCAGCTTGGACTGGGACGGCTACACCTTC. It encodes CASSLDWDGYTF.

This clone occurred a few times. This chain connects TRBV4-3 to TRBJ1-2; D is ambiguous. CDR3 size: 14 residues. Germline V CDR1 and CDR2: LGHNA, YSLEER. Trimming cost V 1 base and J 4 bases, with 10 bases left between them. This CDR3 is CASSQVGVIYGYTF. CDR3 coding DNA: TGCGCCAGCAGCCAAGTCGGGGTTATCTATGGCTACACCTTC.

This clone was detected a few times. The chain has TRBV18 and TRBJ2-6, with D perhaps matching TRBD2 (5 bases). The V gene's germline CDR1 is KGHSH and CDR2 LQKENI. V gave up 0 bases and J gave up 7 bases, with 13 bases separating them. The CDR3 has 16 residues. The CDR3 bases are TGTGCCAGCTCACCACCGGCTAGCATGGGCGCCAACGTCCTGACTTTC. This translates into CASSPPASMGANVLTF.

The chain employs TRBV30 and TRBJ2-7, with D possibly TRBD2 on 5 matching bases. CDR1 is GTSNPN, CDR2 SVGIG, per germline (reference sequence). There are 15 residues in the CDR3. Trimming left V 1 base short and J 2 bases short, with 15 bases between. The DNA of the CDR3 is TGTGCCTGGAGTGGCGGCAACCCGAGGGCCTACGAGCAGTACTTC. Encoded protein: CAWSGGNPRAYEQYF.

This rearrangement joins TRBV10-1 to TRBJ2-5; D might be TRBD1 (6 bases). V was shortened by 0 bases and J by 2 bases, with 10 bases between the two germline ends. This CDR3 comprises 15 residues. Germline V lookup: CDR1 WNHNN, CDR2 SYGVQD (reference sequence). In DNA, the CDR3 is TGCGCCAGCAGTGAGTCAAAAGGACAGCAAGAGACCCAGTACTTC. Its protein is CASSESKGQQETQYF.

This clone showed up just a few times. V gene TRBV23-1 combines with J gene TRBJ1-6; TRBD1 aligns across 7 bases. TRBV23-1 is recorded as an ORF, its role being uncertain. The ends lost 6 bases at V and 7 bases at J; junction bases unmatched: 9. This CDR3 spans 15 amino acids. The CDR3 DNA reads TGCGCCAGCAGCTCCCCCGACAGGGTCAATTCACCCCTCCACTTT. As protein: CASSSPDRVNSPLHF.